One sample yielded the 29 T cell receptor beta chains listed below, sequenced in a study of Ad26.COV2.S vaccination and SARS-CoV-2 variants. Generated by immunoSEQ multiplex PCR, the TCRdb table keeps only in-frame clones and is missing some. The sample lists under 550,000 clones, roughly 90% occurring once. Described treatment: around 19 received Ad26.COV2.S at low or high dose, single or two shots; 5 received placebo; per-sample allocation not given. It was on day 63 after the first vaccine or placebo injection that samples were taken. The sequenced sample was peripheral blood, obtained in a trial of Ad26.COV2.S vaccine versus placebo. The receptor set was obtained from a person between 18 and 65 years old who received the Ad26.COV2.S COVID-19 vaccine or a placebo.

This clone was counted only a few times. This sequence joins TRBV6-5 and TRBJ1-2; perhaps TRBD1 as D (5 bases). Germline CDR1 MNHEY, CDR2 SVGAGI. Trimming removed 3 bases from V and 6 bases from J, with 8 bases in between. The CDR3 sequence is 12 residues long. The CDR3 is CASSYQGHGYTF. In DNA form, the CDR3 reads TGTGCCAGCAGTTATCAGGGCCATGGCTACACCTTC.

With regard to this clone: At the DNA level, this CDR3 is encoded by other sequences in the same sample as well. The genes are TRBV30 and TRBJ2-7; D uncertain. The length of the CDR3 is 12 residues. V was clipped by 0 bases and J by 1 base, with 4 bases between them. Germline assignment: CDR1 GTSNPN and CDR2 SVGIG (reference sequence). The CDR3, as DNA: TGTGCCTGGAGTGTTAGTTCCTACGAGCAGTACTTC. It codes for CAWSVSSYEQYF. Supplemented by reference TRBV30 and TRBJ2-7, the full variable domain reads SQTIHQWPATLVQPVGSPLSLECTVEGTSNPNLYWYRQAAGRGLQLLFYSVGIGQISSEVPQNLSASRPQDRQFILSSKKLLLSDSGFYLCAWSVSSYEQYFGPGTRLTVT.

The chain is built from TRBV12-3 or TRBV12-4 and TRBJ1-2; unclear D gene. V dropped 2 bases and J dropped 1 base, with 5 bases sitting between them. The CDR3 extends over 13 amino acids. In DNA form, the CDR3 reads TGTGCCAGCAGTTTATCTATTAACTATGGCTACACCTTC. It encodes CASSLSINYGYTF.

The genes are TRBV9 and TRBJ2-1, with a tentative D call TRBD1 (6 bases). The germline V gene has CDR1 SGDLS and CDR2 YYNGEE. V lost 1 base and J lost 2, with 7 bases in between. CDR3 length equals 14 residues. The CDR3 nucleotides read TGTGCCAGCAGCGTAAACAGGGCCTACAATGAGCAGTTCTTC. This encodes CASSVNRAYNEQFF.

J is TRBJ1-3 and V is TRBV29-1; D unresolved. From germline, CDR1 is SQVTM and CDR2 ANQGSEA. This CDR3 is built from 11 residues. CDR3 in amino acids: CSVISGNTIYF. The CDR3 DNA reads as TGCAGTGTAATCTCTGGAAACACCATATATTTT. Variable domain in full (rest from reference TRBV29-1 and TRBJ1-3): SAVISQKPSRDICQRGTSLTIQCQVDSQVTMMFWYRQQPGQSLTLIATANQGSEATYESGFVIDKFPISRPNLTFSTLTVSNMSPEDSSIYLCSVISGNTIYFGEGSWLTVV.

The chain links TRBV6-2 or TRBV6-3 to TRBJ1-5; D unresolved. Germline-derived CDR1 and CDR2 are MNHEY and SVGEGT. The V end lost 5 bases, the J end lost 3 bases, and 8 bases lay between the germline ends. The CDR3 is 13 residues long. The CDR3 spells CASSRPFNQPQHF. For the CDR3, the DNA is TGTGCCAGCAGTCGGCCATTCAATCAGCCCCAGCATTTT.

The rearrangement links TRBV29-1 to TRBJ1-2; D call uncertain. Germline values: CDR1 SQVTM, CDR2 ANQGSEA. V lost 1 base and J lost 8, with 2 bases in between. CDR3 length: 9 amino acids. In nucleotides, the CDR3 is TGCAGCGTTGAAGGAGGCTACACCTTC. Translating it yields CSVEGGYTF.

This chain joins TRBV24-1 and TRBJ1-5; D unresolved. The germline CDR1 and CDR2 sequences are KGHDR and SFDVKD. This CDR3 contains 13 residues. V lost 3 bases, J lost 10 bases, and 12 bases lay in between. CDR3 coding DNA: TGTGCCACCAGTGATGTACCCCGCGGCCCCCAGCATTTT. Protein sequence: CATSDVPRGPQHF.

The chain is built from TRBV7-8 and TRBJ2-1; maybe TRBD1 (5 bases). The V end was cut by 1 base, the J end by 8 bases, with 18 bases between. In germline, CDR1 is SGHVS, CDR2 FQNEAQ. The CDR3 has 16 amino acids. CDR3 in DNA: TGTGCCAGCAGCTTAGTAGTTACGCAGGGTCTCGATGAGCAGTTCTTC. This translates into CASSLVVTQGLDEQFF.

This clone has a single count. The V and J genes are TRBV5-4 and TRBJ2-1; tentative D call: TRBD1 (6 bases). The CDR3 covers 14 residues. Trimming took 0 bases from V and 6 from J, leaving 10 bases between them. Germline values: CDR1 SGHNT, CDR2 YYREEE (reference sequence). CDR3 amino acids: CASSLVYRANEQFF. The CDR3 region has the DNA TGTGCCAGCAGCTTGGTGTACAGGGCCAATGAGCAGTTCTTC.

V gene TRBV6-4 combines with J gene TRBJ2-5; TRBD2 might be the D (6 bases). This CDR3 has 17 amino acids. With 0 bases removed from V and 1 base from J, the gap between germline ends came to 15 bases. Germline V CDR1 and CDR2: MRHNA, SNTAGT. The CDR3: CASSDSLGSGFQETQYF. CDR3 coding DNA: TGTGCCAGCAGTGACTCGCTCGGTAGCGGCTTCCAAGAGACCCAGTACTTC.

The chain links TRBV28 to TRBJ2-5, with D perhaps matching TRBD2 (5 bases). CDR3 size: 14 residues. The germline gives CDR1 MDHEN, CDR2 SYDVKM. V was clipped by 5 bases and J by 2 bases, with 12 bases between them. This chain's CDR3 is CASSPNGIQETQYF. DNA for the CDR3: TGTGCCAGCAGTCCCAACGGGATTCAAGAGACCCAGTACTTC.

The chain has TRBV13 and TRBJ2-5, with a weak D call TRBD2 (5 bases). Trimming removed 5 bases at V and 5 bases at J, with 18 bases between. The CDR3 runs to 15 residues. Germline CDR1 and CDR2: PRHDT and FYEKMQ (reference sequence). The CDR3 spells CASSAGLGQGETQYF. The CDR3 nucleotides are TGTGCCAGCAGCGCGGGTCTTGGCCAAGGGGAGACCCAGTACTTC.

J is TRBJ2-1 and V is TRBV4-3; D assignment may be TRBD1 or TRBD2 (5 bases each). V lost 3 bases and J lost 8, with 14 bases in between. Germline CDR1 reads LGHNA; CDR2 reads YSLEER. This CDR3 has 14 amino acids. The CDR3 is CASSQGVTVDEQFF. The CDR3 nucleotides are TGCGCCAGCAGCCAGGGGGTGACAGTCGATGAGCAGTTCTTC.

This sequence joins TRBV30 and TRBJ2-3; TRBD2 agrees at 11 bases. Trimming cost V 4 bases and J 4 bases; bases outside gene matches: 7. Germline CDR1 is GTSNPN and CDR2 is SVGIG (reference sequence). There are 15 residues in the CDR3. The CDR3 DNA reads as TGTGCCTGGACCCTTAGCGGGGGGGCAGCAGATACGCAGTATTTT. This gives the protein CAWTLSGGAADTQYF.

The chain combines TRBV6-4 with TRBJ2-1, with TRBD1 matching over 8 bases. V dropped 4 bases and J dropped 9; count of bases not matched to a gene: 14. Per germline, CDR1 MRHNA and CDR2 SNTAGT. The CDR3 has 16 amino acids. This CDR3 reads CASSVDVVSGGREQFF. The CDR3 DNA is TGTGCCAGCAGTGTTGACGTCGTCTCAGGGGGCCGTGAGCAGTTCTTC.

This clone was counted between two and nine times. The chain couples TRBV10-3 to TRBJ2-7; D may be TRBD1 (5 bases). Germline CDR1 and CDR2: ENHRY and SYGVKD. The ends were cut back, 1 base at V and 5 bases at J, with 9 bases in the middle. The CDR3 is 13 residues long. CDR3 sequence reads: CAISEFRQHEQYF. DNA for the CDR3: TGTGCCATCAGTGAGTTCAGACAGCACGAGCAGTACTTC.

The rearrangement links TRBV3-1 (or the pseudogene TRBV3-2) to TRBJ1-1; D is perhaps TRBD1 (5 bases). The V end lost 0 bases, the J end lost 6 bases, and 32 bases lay between the germline ends. This CDR3 is built from 21 residues. Germline V gene sequence: CDR1 LGHDT, CDR2 YNNKEL (reference sequence). DNA of the CDR3: TGTGCCAGCAGCCAAGATGGGCCTGCTTGGCCCCAGGGTGCCTTTATTCCTGAAGCTTTCTTT. It encodes CASSQDGPAWPQGAFIPEAFF.

The V gene is TRBV24-1, the J gene TRBJ2-1, with 7 bases identical to TRBD1. V lost 1 base to trimming and J lost 5 bases; unmatched junction nucleotides: 4. This CDR3 has 15 amino acids. Germline CDR1 is KGHDR and CDR2 is SFDVKD. The CDR3 nucleotides read TGTGCCACCAGTGATTTACCGACAGGGAACAATGAGCAGTTCTTC. Protein sequence: CATSDLPTGNNEQFF.

This chain links TRBV9 with TRBJ2-6; tentatively, D is TRBD2 (5 bases). The V gene's germline CDR1 is SGDLS and CDR2 YYNGEE. With 3 bases removed from V and 1 base from J, the gap between germline ends came to 8 bases. CDR3 length: 15 amino acids. The CDR3 DNA reads TGTGCCAGCAGCGGAGGGCCTTCTGGGGCCAACGTCCTGACTTTC. It yields the protein CASSGGPSGANVLTF.

The chain carries TRBV7-2 and TRBJ2-7; 13 nucleotides match TRBD2. V trimming: 8 bases; J trimming: 6 bases; junction bases outside the gene matches: 16. The germline V gene encodes CDR1 SGHTA and CDR2 FQGNSA. CDR3 length: 17 residues. The CDR3 sequence is CASFPGLAGSGVREQYF. The CDR3 region has the DNA TGTGCCAGCTTCCCGGGACTAGCGGGGAGCGGGGTTCGCGAGCAGTACTTC.

The CDR3 DNA reads TGTGCCATCAGTGAGGACAGGGTACGGTACGAGCAGTACTTC. It translates to CAISEDRVRYEQYF. This chain joins TRBV10-3 and TRBJ2-7, with 7 bases that match TRBD1. Germline trimming cut 2 bases from V and 4 bases from J; bases unmatched to any gene: 5. The CDR3 is made up of 14 amino acids. Germline V gene sequence: CDR1 ENHRY, CDR2 SYGVKD.

This clone was picked up a small number of times. The rearrangement uses TRBV6-2 or TRBV6-3 and TRBJ2-6; possible D gene TRBD1, 6 bases. Per germline, CDR1 MNHEY and CDR2 SVGEGT. CDR3 length: 15 residues. Trimming removed 3 bases at V and 4 bases at J, with 10 bases between. The CDR3 here is CASSYTGSGANVLTF. The CDR3 bases are TGTGCCAGCAGTTATACAGGGTCCGGGGCCAACGTCCTGACTTTC.

The sample holds a few counts of this clone. V usage is TRBV28 and J usage is TRBJ2-7; D is possibly TRBD2 (5 bases). The CDR3 is 11 amino acids. From germline, CDR1 is MDHEN and CDR2 SYDVKM. V was trimmed by 10 bases and J by 0 bases, leaving 7 bases between them. The DNA for the CDR3 is TGTGCCACCGGGATCTCCTACGAGCAGTACTTC. This sequence encodes CATGISYEQYF.

The chain combines TRBV5-4 with TRBJ2-3, with 9 bases matching TRBD1. CDR1 and CDR2 from the germline V gene are SGHNT and YYREEE (reference sequence). Germline trimming cut 6 bases from V and 7 bases from J; bases unmatched to any gene: 12. This CDR3 comprises 15 residues. CDR3 bases: TGTGCCAGCACTCCGGGGACAGGGTATGGATATACGCAGTATTTT. Residues: CASTPGTGYGYTQYF.

The chain carries TRBV28 and TRBJ1-5; D might be TRBD1 (6 bases). Trimming cost V 8 bases and J 0 bases, with 17 bases left between them. This CDR3 is 16 amino acids long. CDR1 and CDR2 (germline): MDHEN, SYDVKM. This CDR3 is CASRDRRGYSNQPQHF. The CDR3 DNA follows: TGTGCCAGCCGAGATCGGAGGGGGTATAGCAATCAGCCCCAGCATTTT.

This sequence joins TRBV5-4 and TRBJ1-3; 9 nucleotides align to TRBD1. CDR1 SGHNT and CDR2 YYREEE come from the germline V gene (reference sequence). The CDR3 spans 16 residues. J lost 2 bases, V lost 4 bases, and 7 bases had no gene match. The CDR3 region has the DNA TGTGCCAGCAGCGCGACGAGACAGGGGGCTGGAAACACCATATATTTT. This gives the protein CASSATRQGAGNTIYF.

The chain has TRBV5-1 and TRBJ2-2, with no clear D. Trimming stripped 1 base from V and 2 bases from J, with 6 bases between. Germline V gene sequence: CDR1 SGHRS, CDR2 YFSETQ. This CDR3 region has 14 residues. The CDR3, as DNA: TGCGCCAGCAGCTTGTCCCTCAACACCGGGGAGCTGTTTTTT. Its protein is CASSLSLNTGELFF.

The V gene is TRBV21-1, the J gene TRBJ2-7. TRBV21-1 is a pseudogene segment. This CDR3 spans 11 amino acids. DNA of the CDR3: TGTGCCAGCAGCAAAGACCACGAGCAGTACTTC. It specifies CASSKDHEQYF.